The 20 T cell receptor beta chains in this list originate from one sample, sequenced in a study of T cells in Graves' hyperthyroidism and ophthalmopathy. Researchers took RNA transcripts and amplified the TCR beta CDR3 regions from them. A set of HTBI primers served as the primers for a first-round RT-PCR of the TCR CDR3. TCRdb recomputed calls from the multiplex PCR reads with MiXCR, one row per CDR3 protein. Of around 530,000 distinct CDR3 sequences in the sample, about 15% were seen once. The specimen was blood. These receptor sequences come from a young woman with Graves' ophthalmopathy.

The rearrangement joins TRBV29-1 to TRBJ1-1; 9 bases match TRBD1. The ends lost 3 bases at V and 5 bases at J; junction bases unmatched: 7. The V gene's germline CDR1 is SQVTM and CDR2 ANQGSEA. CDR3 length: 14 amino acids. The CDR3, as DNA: TGCAGCGTTGAGGGACAGGGCGTTTTTACTGAAGCTTTCTTT. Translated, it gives CSVEGQGVFTEAFF.

The CDR3 reads CASSVGSSTGGTEAFF. The CDR3 region has the DNA TGTGCCAGCAGCGTAGGCTCTTCAACAGGGGGCACTGAAGCTTTCTTT. The V gene is TRBV9, the J gene TRBJ1-1; 8 nucleotides align to TRBD1. Unmatched junction bases numbered 8, after V lost 0 bases and J lost 4 bases. The CDR3 runs 16 residues. Per germline, CDR1 SGDLS and CDR2 YYNGEE.

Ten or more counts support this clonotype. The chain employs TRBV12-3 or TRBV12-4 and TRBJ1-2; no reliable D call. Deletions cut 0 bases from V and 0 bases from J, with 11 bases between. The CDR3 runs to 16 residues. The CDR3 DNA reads TGTGCCAGCAGTTTAGCGCTCCAGGACGCTAACTATGGCTACACCTTC. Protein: CASSLALQDANYGYTF.

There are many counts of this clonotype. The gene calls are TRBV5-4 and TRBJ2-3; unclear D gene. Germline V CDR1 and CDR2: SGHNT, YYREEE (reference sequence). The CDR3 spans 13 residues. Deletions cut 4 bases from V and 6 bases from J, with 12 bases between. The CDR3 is CASSGIMGDTQYF. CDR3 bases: TGTGCCAGCAGCGGTATAATGGGCGATACGCAGTATTTT.

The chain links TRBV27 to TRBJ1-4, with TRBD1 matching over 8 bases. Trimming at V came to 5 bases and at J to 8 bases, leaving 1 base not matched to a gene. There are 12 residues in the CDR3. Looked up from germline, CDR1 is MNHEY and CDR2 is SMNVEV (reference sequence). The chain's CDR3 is CASSRQGEKLFF. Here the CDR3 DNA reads TGTGCCAGCAGTCGACAGGGGGAAAAACTGTTTTTT.

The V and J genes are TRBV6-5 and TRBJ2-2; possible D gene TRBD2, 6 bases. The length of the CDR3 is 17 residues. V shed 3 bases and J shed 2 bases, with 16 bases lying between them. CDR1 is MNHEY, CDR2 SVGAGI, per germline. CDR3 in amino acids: CASSYYGGASNTGELFF. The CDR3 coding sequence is TGTGCCAGCAGTTATTATGGAGGGGCTAGCAACACCGGGGAGCTGTTTTTT.

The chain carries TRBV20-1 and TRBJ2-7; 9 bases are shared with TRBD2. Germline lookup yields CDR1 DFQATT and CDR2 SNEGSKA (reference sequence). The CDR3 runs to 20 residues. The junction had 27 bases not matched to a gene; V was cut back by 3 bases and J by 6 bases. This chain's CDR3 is CSARGQDWGGFERGAPEQYF. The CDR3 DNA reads TGCAGTGCTAGGGGCCAGGACTGGGGAGGATTTGAGCGGGGGGCGCCCGAGCAGTACTTC.

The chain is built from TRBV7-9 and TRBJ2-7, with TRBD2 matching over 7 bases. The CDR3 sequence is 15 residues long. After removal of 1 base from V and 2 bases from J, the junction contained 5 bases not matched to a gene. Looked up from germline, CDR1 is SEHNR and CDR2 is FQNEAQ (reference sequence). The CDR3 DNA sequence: TGTGCCAGCAGCTTAGTGCTAGCGGAAACCTACGAGCAGTACTTC. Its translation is CASSLVLAETYEQYF.

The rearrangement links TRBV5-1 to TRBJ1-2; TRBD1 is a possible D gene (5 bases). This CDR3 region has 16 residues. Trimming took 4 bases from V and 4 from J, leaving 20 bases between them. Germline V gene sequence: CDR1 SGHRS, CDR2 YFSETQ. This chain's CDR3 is CASSRTNGGGGYGYTF. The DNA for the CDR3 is TGCGCCAGCAGCCGAACCAATGGGGGGGGAGGCTATGGCTACACCTTC.

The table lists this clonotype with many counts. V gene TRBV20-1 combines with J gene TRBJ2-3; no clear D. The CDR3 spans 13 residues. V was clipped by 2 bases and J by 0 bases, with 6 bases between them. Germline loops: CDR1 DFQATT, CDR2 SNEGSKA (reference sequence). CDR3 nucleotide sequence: TGCAGTGCTAGACCTTCTAGCACAGATACGCAGTATTTT. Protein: CSARPSSTDTQYF.

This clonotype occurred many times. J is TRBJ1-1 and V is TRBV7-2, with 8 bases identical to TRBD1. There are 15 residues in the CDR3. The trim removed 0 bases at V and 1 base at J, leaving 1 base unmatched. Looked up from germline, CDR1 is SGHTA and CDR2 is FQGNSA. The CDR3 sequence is CASSLAGTGNTEAFF. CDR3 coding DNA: TGTGCCAGCAGCTTAGCGGGGACAGGGAACACTGAAGCTTTCTTT.

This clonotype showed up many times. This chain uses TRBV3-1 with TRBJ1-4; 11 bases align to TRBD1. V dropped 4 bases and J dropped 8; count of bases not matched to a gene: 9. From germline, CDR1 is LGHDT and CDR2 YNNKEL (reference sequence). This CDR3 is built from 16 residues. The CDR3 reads CASSLRTGTGGEKLFF. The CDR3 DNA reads TGTGCCAGCAGCCTACGAACCGGGACAGGGGGAGAAAAACTGTTTTTT.

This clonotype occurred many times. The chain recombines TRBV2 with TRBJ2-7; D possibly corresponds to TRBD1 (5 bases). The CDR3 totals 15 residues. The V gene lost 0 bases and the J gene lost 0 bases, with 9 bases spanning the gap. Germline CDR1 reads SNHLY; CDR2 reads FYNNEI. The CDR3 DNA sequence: TGTGCCAGCAGTGAAGCTGACAGAGTCTCCTACGAGCAGTACTTC. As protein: CASSEADRVSYEQYF.

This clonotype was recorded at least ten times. For the CDR3, the DNA is TGTGCCAGCAGTCCAGTAGACAGCCCCTATGGCTACACCTTC. Amino acid sequence: CASSPVDSPYGYTF. The chain is built from TRBV27 and TRBJ1-2; maybe TRBD1 (5 bases). Trimming cost V 5 bases and J 4 bases, with 14 bases left between them. This CDR3 region has 14 residues. Germline CDR1 MNHEY, CDR2 SMNVEV (reference sequence).

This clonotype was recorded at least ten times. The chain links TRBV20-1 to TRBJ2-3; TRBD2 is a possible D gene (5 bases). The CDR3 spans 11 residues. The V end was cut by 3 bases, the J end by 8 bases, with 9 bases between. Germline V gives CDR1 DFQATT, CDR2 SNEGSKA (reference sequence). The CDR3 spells CSARARGTQYF. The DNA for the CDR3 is TGCAGTGCTAGGGCCCGGGGTACGCAGTATTTT.

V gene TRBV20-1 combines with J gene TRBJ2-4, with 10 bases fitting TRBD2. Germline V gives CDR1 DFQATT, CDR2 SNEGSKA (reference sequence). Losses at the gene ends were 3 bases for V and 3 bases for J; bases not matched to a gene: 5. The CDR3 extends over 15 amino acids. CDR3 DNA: TGCAGTGCTAGTTCGCTAGCGGGAGACAAAAACATTCAGTACTTC. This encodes CSASSLAGDKNIQYF.

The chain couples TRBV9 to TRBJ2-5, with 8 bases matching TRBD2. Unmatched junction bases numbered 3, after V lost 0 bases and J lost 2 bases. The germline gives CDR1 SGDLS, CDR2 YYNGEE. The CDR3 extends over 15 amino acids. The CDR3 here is CASSVAGGQQETQYF. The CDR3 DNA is TGTGCCAGCAGCGTAGCGGGGGGGCAACAAGAGACCCAGTACTTC.

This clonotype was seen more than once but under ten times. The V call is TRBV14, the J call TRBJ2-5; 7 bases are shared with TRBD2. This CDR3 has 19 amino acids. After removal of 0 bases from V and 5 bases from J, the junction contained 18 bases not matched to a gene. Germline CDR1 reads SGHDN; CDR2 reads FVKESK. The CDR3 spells CASSQDMGTIAGKGETQYF. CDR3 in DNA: TGTGCCAGCAGCCAAGATATGGGGACTATAGCGGGCAAAGGGGAGACCCAGTACTTC. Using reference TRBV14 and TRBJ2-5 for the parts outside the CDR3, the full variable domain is EAGVTQFPSHSVIEKGQTVTLRCDPISGHDNLYWYRRVMGKEIKFLLHFVKESKQDESGMPNNRFLAERTGGTYSTLKVQPAELEDSGVYFCASSQDMGTIAGKGETQYFGPGTRLLVL.

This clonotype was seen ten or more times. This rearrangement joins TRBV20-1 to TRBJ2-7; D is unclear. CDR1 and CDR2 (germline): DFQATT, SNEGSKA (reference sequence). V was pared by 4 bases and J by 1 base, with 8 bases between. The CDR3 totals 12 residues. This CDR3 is CSATVGSYEQYF. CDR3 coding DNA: TGCAGTGCTACAGTAGGGTCCTACGAGCAGTACTTC.

CDR3 sequence: CASSQDGTIQETQYF. CDR3 coding DNA: TGCGCCAGCAGCCAAGATGGGACTATTCAAGAGACCCAGTACTTC. V is TRBV4-1 and J is TRBJ2-5, with 7 bases matching TRBD2. Germline-derived CDR1 and CDR2 are MGHRA and YSYEKL. The CDR3 spans 15 residues. V shed 0 bases and J 2 bases; nucleotides not matched to a gene: 3.